This T cell receptor (beta chain) was documented in a study of CD8 T cells in Susac syndrome. Reverse transcription of roughly 0.45 to 1 ug RNA used random hexamers. A multiplex approach, immunoSEQ multiplex PCR, amplified TCR beta CDR3 across 54 Vbeta and 13 Jbeta. TCRdb recomputed calls from the immunoSEQ multiplex PCR reads with MiXCR, one row per CDR3 protein. The repertoire includes about 50,000 distinct CDR3 sequences, 93% of them detected once, and around 0.49% sits in the top ten. The CDR3 covers 15 residues. Trimming stripped 5 bases from V and 0 bases from J, with 14 bases between. The origin of this receptor is a human donor with multiple sclerosis. The chain carries TRBV12-3 or TRBV12-4 and TRBJ2-7; D remains ambiguous. Sequencing was performed on CD8+ T cells from PBMCs. The CDR3 coding sequence is TGTGCCAGCAGTCGAACAACAACAGCCTCCTACGAGCAGTACTTC. This codes for CASSRTTTASYEQYF.